This T cell receptor beta chain was captured in a study of Graves' ophthalmopathy and Graves' hyperthyroidism. CDR1 is SGHNT, CDR2 YENEEA, per germline. Trimming took 1 base from V and 1 from J, leaving 4 bases between them. The CDR3 is made up of 14 amino acids. This clonotype was detected many times. RNA transcripts served as template for amplifying TCR beta CDR3 sequences. HTBI primers primed a first-round RT-PCR, and a second-round multiplex PCR followed. One entry per CDR3 protein, called by TCRdb with MiXCR from the multiplex PCR reads. The sample has around 26,000 distinct CDR3 sequences, approximately 48% seen once.

Sequencing was performed on peripheral blood. This chain links TRBV11-3 with TRBJ2-2, with no clear D. The clonotype originates from an adult woman with stable Graves' hyperthyroidism. The CDR3 reads CASSLGGNTGELFF. The DNA of the CDR3 is TGTGCCAGCAGCTTAGGGGGGAACACCGGGGAGCTGTTTTTT.